Ten or more counts support the clone carrying this T cell receptor (beta chain). These data originate in a study of neurological immune-mediated disorders. Germline V CDR1 and CDR2: MDHEN, SYDVKM. CDR3 length: 17 amino acids. With 6 bases removed from V and 0 bases from J, the gap between germline ends came to 20 bases. TCRdb ran MiXCR on the 5' RACE reads and lists one entry per CDR3 protein. In the table there are tens of thousands of distinct CDR3 sequences, roughly 10% of which are singletons. Time point reported: longitudinal time-point 1 (baseline). The source material was PBMCs. The sequence was obtained from a male donor with HTLV-1-associated myelopathy (HAM/TSP). V and J are TRBV28 and TRBJ1-2; a possible D gene is TRBD1 (5 bases). The CDR3 coding sequence is TGTGCCAGCAGCTCCCCCGGGGCAGGGCGTGCTAACTATGGCTACACCTTC. Translating it yields CASSSPGAGRANYGYTF.